This T cell receptor (beta chain) was observed in a study of cytomegalovirus exposure and HLA in healthy donors (dated by TCRdb to about 2017). Study-wide context: A later analysis indicated that the 130 or so validation repertoires were generated on the platform also employed for the approximately 690 repertoires of the first cohort. A separate validation cohort of roughly 120 different subjects was used in addition to the roughly 670-subject first cohort. The study combined high-throughput TCR immunosequencing, statistical association of individual TCRs with disease status, and machine learning to predict cytomegalovirus infection status. The aim of the study was to test whether cataloging public T cell receptors could identify signatures of past pathogen exposure. The research as a whole found: A few of the identified cytomegalovirus-associated TCR beta chains were confirmed in vitro to be specific for cytomegalovirus antigens. In the study, some 160 TCR beta chains were listed as associated with cytomegalovirus. In both the original and validation cohorts, the classifier was reported to diagnose cytomegalovirus status with high specificity and sensitivity. All 120 or so repertoires were used to score co-occurrence in the validation cohort in a later analysis, because that analysis had no HLA typing for the cohort. Of the cluster scores, 85% to 95% were above 0 in a later analysis, which found that TCRs clustered in the first cohort also tended to co-occur in the 95 to 150 validation repertoires. According to the authors, the approach could potentially be generalized to other disease states and immunological phenotypes. Most TCR sequences were observed very rarely across donors, whereas some public TCRs were present in many individuals.

Comments on this clone: Its target antigen remains unknown. No quality values exist for individual bases; no much larger clone is one base distant.

Its CDR3 holds 14 amino acids, cysteine through phenylalanine. Just CDR3 DNA is preserved here, 42 bases in frame from base 1. For CDR1 and CDR2, the germline V gene (reference sequence) lists SEHNR and FQNEAQ. V is reduced by 1 base and J by 8 bases, leaving a spacing of 12 bases between them. The donors belonged to the validation cohort of around 130 subjects, which was separate from the approximately 700-subject first cohort. Library preparation was by the immunoSEQ multiplex PCR assay. Under the source paper's analysis protocol: A statistical classification framework was built for diagnosing cytomegalovirus status from the catalog of TCR beta chain sequences. Here the immuneACCESS table is served through TCRdb, limited to in-frame sequences with V and J called. Missing clones are a known gap in these copies; in checked studies unresolved V genes cover under half, and the rest lacks a known reason. The D gene and trimming were derived from the DNA, and the V and J assignments and clone size from that table. The sample has about 330,000 clones on record, more than 80% of them singletons. Around 0.84% of the sample belongs to the ten largest clones.

Sequenced material: PBMCs. The sequence came from a woman aged 18 to 35 in good health and CMV-seronegative. The rearranged segments are TRBV7-9 and TRBJ2-4, and TRBD2 may be the D gene, going by 6 matching bases. The encoded CDR3 is CASSLEVREDIQYF. The nucleotide sequence is TGTGCCAGCAGCTTAGAGGTCAGGGAGGACATTCAGTACTTC.